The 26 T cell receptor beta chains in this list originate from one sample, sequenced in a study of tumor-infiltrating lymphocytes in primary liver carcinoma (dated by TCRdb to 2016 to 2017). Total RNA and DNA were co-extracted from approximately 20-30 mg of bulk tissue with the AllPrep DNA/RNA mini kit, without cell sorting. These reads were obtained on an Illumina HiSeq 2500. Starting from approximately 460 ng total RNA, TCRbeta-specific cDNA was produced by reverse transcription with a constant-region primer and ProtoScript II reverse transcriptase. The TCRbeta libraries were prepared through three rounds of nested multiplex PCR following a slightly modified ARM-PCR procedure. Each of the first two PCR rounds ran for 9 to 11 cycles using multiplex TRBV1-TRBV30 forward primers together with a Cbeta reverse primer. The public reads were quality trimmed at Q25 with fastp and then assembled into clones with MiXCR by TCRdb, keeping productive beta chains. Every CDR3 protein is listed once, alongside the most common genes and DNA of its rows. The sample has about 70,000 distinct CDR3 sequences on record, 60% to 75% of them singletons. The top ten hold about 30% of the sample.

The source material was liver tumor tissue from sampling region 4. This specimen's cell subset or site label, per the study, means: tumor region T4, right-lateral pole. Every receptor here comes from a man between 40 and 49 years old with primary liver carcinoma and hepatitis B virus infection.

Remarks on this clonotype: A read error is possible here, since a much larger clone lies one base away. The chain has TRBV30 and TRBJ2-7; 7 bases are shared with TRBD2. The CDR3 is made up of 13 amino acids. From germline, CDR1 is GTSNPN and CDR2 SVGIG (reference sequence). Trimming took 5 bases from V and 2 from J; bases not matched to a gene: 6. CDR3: CAWARRGAYEQYF. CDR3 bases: TGTGCCTGGGCCAGACGGGGGGCCTACGAGCAGTACTTC.

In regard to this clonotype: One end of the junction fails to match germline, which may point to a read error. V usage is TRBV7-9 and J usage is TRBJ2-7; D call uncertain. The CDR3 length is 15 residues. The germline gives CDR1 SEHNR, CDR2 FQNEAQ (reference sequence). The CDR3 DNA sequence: TGTGCCAGCAGCCCCAACACGGCCGCTTCCTACGAGCAGCACTTC. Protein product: CASSPNTAASYEQHF.

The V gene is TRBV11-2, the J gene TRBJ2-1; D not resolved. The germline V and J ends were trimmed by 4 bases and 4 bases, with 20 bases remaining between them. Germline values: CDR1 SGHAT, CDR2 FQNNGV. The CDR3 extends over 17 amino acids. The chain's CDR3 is CASSSRPETYFYNEQFF. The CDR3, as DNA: TGTGCCAGCAGCTCTCGCCCCGAGACTTACTTTTACAATGAGCAGTTCTTC.

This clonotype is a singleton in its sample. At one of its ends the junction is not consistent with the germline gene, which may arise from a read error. The DNA for the CDR3 is TGTGCCAGCAGCCCACCGGGACTAGGCGTCTCACTAGCCAAAAACATTCAGCACTTC. This encodes CASSPPGLGVSLAKNIQHF. The chain employs TRBV6-2 or TRBV6-3 and TRBJ2-4, with 8 bases matching TRBD2. Germline V gives CDR1 MNHEY, CDR2 SVGEGT. This CDR3 is 19 amino acids long.

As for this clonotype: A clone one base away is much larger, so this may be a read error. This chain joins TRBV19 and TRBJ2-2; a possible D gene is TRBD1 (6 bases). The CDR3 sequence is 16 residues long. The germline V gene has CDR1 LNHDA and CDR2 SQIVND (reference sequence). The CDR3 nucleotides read TGTGCCAGTAGTATCATGGCAGGGGCCTACACCGGGGAGCTGTATTTT. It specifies CASSIMAGAYTGELYF.

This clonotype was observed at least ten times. CDR3 DNA: TGTGCCAGCAGTCTGCGGGTAGGGAGCACAGATACGCAGTATTTT. Translating it yields CASSLRVGSTDTQYF. The chain links TRBV28 to TRBJ2-3; the D gene is possibly TRBD2 (5 bases). V dropped 5 bases and J dropped 0 bases, with 12 bases sitting between them. The CDR3 has 15 residues. In germline, CDR1 is MDHEN, CDR2 SYDVKM. Supplemented by reference TRBV28 and TRBJ2-3, the full variable domain reads DVKVTQSSRYLVKRTGEKVFLECVQDMDHENMFWYRQDPGLGLRLIYFSYDVKMKEKGDIPEGYSVSREKKERFSLILESASTNQTSMYLCASSLRVGSTDTQYFGPGTRLTVL.

The CDR3 coding sequence is TGTGCCAGCAGCCCCTGGGGGACAGCGAAAGAGACCCAGTACTTC. Protein product: CASSPWGTAKETQYF. The chain links TRBV11-2 to TRBJ2-5; TRBD1 aligns across 7 bases. The ends lost 5 bases at V and 3 bases at J; junction bases unmatched: 9. In germline, CDR1 is SGHAT, CDR2 FQNNGV. The CDR3 is made up of 15 amino acids.

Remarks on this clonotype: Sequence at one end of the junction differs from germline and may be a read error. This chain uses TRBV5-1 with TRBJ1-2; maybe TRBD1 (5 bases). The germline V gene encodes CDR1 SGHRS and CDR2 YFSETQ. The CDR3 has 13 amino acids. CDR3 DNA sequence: TGCGGCAGCAGCCGTAGGGGAGGGGATGGCTACACCTTC. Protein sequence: CGSSRRGGDGYTF.

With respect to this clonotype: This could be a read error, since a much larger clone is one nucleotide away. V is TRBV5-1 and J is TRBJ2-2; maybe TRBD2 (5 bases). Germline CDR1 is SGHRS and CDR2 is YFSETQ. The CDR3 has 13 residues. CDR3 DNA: TGCGCCAGCTTTCAGGAGAACACCGGGAAGCTGTTTTTT. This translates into CASFQENTGKLFF.

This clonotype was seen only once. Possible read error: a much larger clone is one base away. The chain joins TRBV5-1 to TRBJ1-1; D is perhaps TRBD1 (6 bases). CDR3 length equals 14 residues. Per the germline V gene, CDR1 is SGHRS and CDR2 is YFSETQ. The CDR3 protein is CSSSLAGVGTEAFF. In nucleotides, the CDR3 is TGCTCCAGCAGCTTGGCAGGGGTCGGCACTGAAGCTTTCTTT. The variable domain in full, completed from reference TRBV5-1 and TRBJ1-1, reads KAGVTQTPRYLIKTRGQQVTLSCSPISGHRSVSWYQQTPGQGLQFLFEYFSETQRNKGNFPGRFSGRQFSNSRSEMNVSTLELGDSALYLCSSSLAGVGTEAFFGQGTRLTVV.

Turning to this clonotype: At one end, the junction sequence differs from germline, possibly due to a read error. CDR3 region: CVSSQEPGNYNSPLHF. The DNA of the CDR3 is TGCGTCAGCAGCCAAGAGCCGGGCAACTATAATTCACCCCTCCATTTT. This chain uses TRBV4-1 with TRBJ1-6, with D unclear. This CDR3 contains 16 residues. Germline V lookup: CDR1 MGHRA, CDR2 YSYEKL.

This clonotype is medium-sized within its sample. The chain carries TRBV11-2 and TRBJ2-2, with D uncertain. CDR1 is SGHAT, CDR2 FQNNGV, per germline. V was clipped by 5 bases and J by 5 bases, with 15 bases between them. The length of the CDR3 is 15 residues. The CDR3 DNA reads TGTGCCAGCAGCCGGGCCTATGGGGTAACCGGGGAGCTGTTTTTT. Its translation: CASSRAYGVTGELFF.

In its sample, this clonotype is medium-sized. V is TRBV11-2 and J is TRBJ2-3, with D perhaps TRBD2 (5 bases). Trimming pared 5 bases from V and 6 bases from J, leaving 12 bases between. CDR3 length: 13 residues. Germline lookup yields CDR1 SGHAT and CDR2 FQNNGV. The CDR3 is CASSPLADDTQYF. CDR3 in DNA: TGTGCCAGCAGCCCGCTAGCAGACGATACGCAGTATTTT.

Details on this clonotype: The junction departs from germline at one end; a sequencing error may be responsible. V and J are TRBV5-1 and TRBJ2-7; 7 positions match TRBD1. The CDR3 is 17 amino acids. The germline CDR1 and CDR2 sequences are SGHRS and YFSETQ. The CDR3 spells CARSLGEGRDRPHEQYF. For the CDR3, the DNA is TGCGCCAGGAGCTTGGGAGAAGGACGGGACAGACCCCACGAGCAGTACTTC. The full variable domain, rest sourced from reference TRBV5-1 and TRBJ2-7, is KAGVTQTPRYLIKTRGQQVTLSCSPISGHRSVSWYQQTPGQGLQFLFEYFSETQRNKGNFPGRFSGRQFSNSRSEMNVSTLELGDSALYLCARSLGEGRDRPHEQYFGPGTRLTVT.

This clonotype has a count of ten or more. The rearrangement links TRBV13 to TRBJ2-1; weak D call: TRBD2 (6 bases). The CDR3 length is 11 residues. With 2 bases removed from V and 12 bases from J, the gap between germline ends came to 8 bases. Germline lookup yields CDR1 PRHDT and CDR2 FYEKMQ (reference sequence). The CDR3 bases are TGTGCCAGCAGCTTAAGGGACTTGCAGTTCTTC. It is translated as CASSLRDLQFF.

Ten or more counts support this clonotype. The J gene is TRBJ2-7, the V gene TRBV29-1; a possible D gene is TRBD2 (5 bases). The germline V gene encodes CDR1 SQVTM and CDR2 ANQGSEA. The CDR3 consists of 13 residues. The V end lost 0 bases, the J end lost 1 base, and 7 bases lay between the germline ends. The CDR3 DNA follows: TGCAGCGTTGAAGATCCGGGATCCTACGAGCAGTACTTC. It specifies CSVEDPGSYEQYF.

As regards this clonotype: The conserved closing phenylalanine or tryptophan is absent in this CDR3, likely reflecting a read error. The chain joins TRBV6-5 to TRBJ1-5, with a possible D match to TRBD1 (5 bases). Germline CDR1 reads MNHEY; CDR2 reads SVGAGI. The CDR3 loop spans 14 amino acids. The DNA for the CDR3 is TGTGTCACCAGTTACAGGTCTGGCAATCAGCCCCAGCATCTT. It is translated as CVTSYRSGNQPQHL.

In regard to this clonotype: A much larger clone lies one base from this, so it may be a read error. Written as DNA, the CDR3 is TGTGCCATCAGTGGGTCGACAGGACAGAACACTGAAGCTTTCTTT. Translating it yields CAISGSTGQNTEAFF. The J gene is TRBJ1-1, the V gene TRBV10-3, with a weak D call TRBD1 (6 bases). The V and J ends lost 4 bases and 1 base respectively, with 13 bases between them. Germline CDR1 is ENHRY and CDR2 is SYGVKD. This CDR3 region has 15 residues.

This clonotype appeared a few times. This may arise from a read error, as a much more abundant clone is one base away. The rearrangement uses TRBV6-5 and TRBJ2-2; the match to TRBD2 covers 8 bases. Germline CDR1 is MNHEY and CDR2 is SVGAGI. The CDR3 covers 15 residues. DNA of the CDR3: TGTGTCAGCAAAGCGGGAGCATTAAACGCCGGGGAGCTGTTTTTT. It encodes CVSKAGALNAGELFF.

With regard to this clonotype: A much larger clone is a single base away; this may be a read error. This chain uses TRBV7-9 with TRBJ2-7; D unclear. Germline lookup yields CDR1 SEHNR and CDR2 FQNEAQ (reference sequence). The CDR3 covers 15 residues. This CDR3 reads CASSLEAGPTYKQYF. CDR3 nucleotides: TGTGCCAGCAGCTTAGAGGCAGGTCCGACCTACAAGCAGTACTTC.

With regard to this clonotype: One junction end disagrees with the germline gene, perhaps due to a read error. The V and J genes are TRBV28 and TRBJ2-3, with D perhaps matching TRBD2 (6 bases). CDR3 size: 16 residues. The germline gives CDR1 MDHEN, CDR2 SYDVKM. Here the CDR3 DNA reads TGTGCCAGCGACCGCCCAGCGGGTGATAACGCAGATACACAGTATTTT. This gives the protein CASDRPAGDNADTQYF. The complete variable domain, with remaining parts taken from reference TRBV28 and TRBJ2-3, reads DVKVTQSSRYLVKRTGEKVFLECVQDMDHENMFWYRQDPGLGLRLIYFSYDVKMKEKGDIPEGYSVSREKKERFSLILESASTNQTSMYLCASDRPAGDNADTQYFGPGTRLTVL.

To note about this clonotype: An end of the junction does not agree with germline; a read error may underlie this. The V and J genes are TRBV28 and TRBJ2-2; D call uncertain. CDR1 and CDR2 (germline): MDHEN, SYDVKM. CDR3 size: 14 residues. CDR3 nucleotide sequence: TGTGTCAGCAGTCCCCGAGAAGTTACCGGGGAGCTGTTTTTT. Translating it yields CVSSPREVTGELFF.

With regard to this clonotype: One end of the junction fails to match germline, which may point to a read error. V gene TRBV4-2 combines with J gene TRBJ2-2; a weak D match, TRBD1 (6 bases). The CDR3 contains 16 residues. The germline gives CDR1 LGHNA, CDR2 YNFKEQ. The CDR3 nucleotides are TGTGCCAGCAGCCAAGAGTCAGGGGTCGGCACCGGGAAGCTGTTCTTT. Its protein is CASSQESGVGTGKLFF.

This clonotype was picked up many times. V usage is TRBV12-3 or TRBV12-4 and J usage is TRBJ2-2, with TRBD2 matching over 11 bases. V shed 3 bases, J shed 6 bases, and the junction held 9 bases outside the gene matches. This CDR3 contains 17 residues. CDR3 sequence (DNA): TGTGCCAGCAGTTTCCCCACTAGCGGGAGATTGGCCGGGGAGCTGTTTTTT. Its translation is CASSFPTSGRLAGELFF.

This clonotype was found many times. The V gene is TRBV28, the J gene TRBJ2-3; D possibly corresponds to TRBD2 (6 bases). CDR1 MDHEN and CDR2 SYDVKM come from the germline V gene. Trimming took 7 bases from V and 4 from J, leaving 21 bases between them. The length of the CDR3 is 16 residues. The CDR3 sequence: CASNRPAGDNADTQYF. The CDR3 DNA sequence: TGTGCCAGCAACCGCCCAGCGGGTGATAACGCAGATACGCAGTATTTT.

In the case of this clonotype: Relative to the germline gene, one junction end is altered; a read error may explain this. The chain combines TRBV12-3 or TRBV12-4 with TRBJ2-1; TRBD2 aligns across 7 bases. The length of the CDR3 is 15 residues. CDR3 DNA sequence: TGTGCCAGCAGTTTAATGGTGGGAGGGGTAAATGATCAGTTCTTC. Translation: CASSLMVGGVNDQFF.